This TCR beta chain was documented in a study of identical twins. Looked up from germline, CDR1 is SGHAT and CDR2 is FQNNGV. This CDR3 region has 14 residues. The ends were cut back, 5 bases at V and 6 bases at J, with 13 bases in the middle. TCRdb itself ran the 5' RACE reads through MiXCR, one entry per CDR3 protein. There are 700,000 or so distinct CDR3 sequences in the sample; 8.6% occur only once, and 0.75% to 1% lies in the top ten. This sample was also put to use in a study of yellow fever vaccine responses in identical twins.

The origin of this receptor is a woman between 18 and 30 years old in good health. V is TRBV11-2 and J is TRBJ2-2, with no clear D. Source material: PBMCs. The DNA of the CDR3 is TGTGCCAGCAGCCCCCTCCGGCCCCCCGGGGAGCTGTTTTTT. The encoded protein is CASSPLRPPGELFF.